Included here is one T cell receptor beta chain sequence, with context. Each subset's genomic DNA was split evenly across several immunoSEQ plates. Replicate PCRs run on sorted subsets employed roughly 190 ng DNA, tens of thousands of T cell genomes. Sequencing used immunoSEQ multiplex PCR; TCRdb keeps in-frame clones, though not all of them. Altogether 2,500,000 or so clones are present, over 85% being singletons, with the ten largest covering about 0.38%. This specimen belongs to a study of shared clonotypes between healthy human individuals. Researchers partitioned CD4+ cells into CD45RA+ naive and CD45RA-negative memory subsets. This CDR3 contains 16 residues. Trimming removed 0 bases from V and 4 bases from J, with 12 bases in between. Per germline, CDR1 MNHNY and CDR2 SVGAGI (reference sequence).

The clonotype comes from a man younger than 30 in good health. Some clones in this sample may be carry-over from other donors' samples. The material sequenced was naive CD4+ T cells from PBMCs. Specified subset: CD45RA+ positively selected. This chain uses TRBV6-6 with TRBJ1-4; D uncertain. The CDR3 here is CASSYSMAPLNEKLFF. DNA for the CDR3: TGTGCCAGCAGTTACTCGATGGCACCCCTTAATGAAAAACTGTTTTTT.